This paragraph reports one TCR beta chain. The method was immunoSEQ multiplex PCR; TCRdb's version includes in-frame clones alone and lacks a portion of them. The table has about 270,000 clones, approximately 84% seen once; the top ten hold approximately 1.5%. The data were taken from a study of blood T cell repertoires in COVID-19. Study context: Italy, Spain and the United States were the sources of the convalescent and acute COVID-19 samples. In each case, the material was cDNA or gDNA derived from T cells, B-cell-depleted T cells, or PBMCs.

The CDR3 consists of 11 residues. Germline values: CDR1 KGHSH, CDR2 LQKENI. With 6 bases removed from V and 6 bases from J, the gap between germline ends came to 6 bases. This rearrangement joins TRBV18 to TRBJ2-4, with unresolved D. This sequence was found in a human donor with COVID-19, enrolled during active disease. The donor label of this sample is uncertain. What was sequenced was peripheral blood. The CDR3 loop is CASSTGNIQYF. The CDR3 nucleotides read TGTGCCAGCTCTACGGGAAACATTCAGTACTTC.